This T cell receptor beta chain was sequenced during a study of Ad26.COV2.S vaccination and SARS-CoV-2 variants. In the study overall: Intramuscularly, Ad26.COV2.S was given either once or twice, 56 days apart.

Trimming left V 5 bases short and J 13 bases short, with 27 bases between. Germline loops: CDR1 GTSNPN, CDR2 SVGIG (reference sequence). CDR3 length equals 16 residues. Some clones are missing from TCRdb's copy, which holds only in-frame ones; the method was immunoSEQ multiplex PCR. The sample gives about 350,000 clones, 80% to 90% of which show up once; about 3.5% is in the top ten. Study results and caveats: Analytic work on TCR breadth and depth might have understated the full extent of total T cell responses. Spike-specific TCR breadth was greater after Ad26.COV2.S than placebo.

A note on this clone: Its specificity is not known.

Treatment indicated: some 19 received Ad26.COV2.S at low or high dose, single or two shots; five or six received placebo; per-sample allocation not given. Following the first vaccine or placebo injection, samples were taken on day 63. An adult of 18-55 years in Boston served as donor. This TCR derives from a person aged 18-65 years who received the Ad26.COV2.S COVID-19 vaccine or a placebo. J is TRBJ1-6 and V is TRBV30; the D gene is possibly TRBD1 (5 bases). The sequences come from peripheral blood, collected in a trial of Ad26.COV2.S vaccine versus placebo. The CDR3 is CAWATRGRFPLSPLHF. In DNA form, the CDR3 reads TGTGCCTGGGCCACTCGGGGGAGGTTCCCTCTTTCGCCCCTCCACTTT.